Below, one T cell receptor beta chain is given with its context. Its antigen remains unidentified. The CDR3 spans 15 residues. V lost 5 bases and J 6 bases, leaving 17 bases between the germline ends. CDR1 and CDR2 from the germline V gene are SGHRS and YFSETQ. The source of the sample is a study of T cells in localized non-small cell lung cancer. Regarding the study as a whole: There was higher T cell clonality in uninvolved adjacent lung than in tumor, and it was highest there. A single tumor region was sequenced, leaving heterogeneity possible. Among the top 100 tumor clones, a median around 50 appeared in adjacent lung.

The table came from immunoSEQ multiplex PCR; TCRdb's copy has only in-frame clones and leaves some out. The table shows more than 15,000 clones, with approximately 91% occurring only once. This chain connects TRBV5-1 to TRBJ2-2; possibly TRBD2 for D (6 bases). This sequence originates from a man between 40 and 70 years old with stage I lung adenocarcinoma. The material was peripheral blood, obtained before any cancer treatment. The CDR3 spells CASREGLYSAGELFF. Written as DNA, the CDR3 is TGCGCCAGCAGGGAGGGCCTTTATAGTGCCGGGGAGCTGTTTTTT.